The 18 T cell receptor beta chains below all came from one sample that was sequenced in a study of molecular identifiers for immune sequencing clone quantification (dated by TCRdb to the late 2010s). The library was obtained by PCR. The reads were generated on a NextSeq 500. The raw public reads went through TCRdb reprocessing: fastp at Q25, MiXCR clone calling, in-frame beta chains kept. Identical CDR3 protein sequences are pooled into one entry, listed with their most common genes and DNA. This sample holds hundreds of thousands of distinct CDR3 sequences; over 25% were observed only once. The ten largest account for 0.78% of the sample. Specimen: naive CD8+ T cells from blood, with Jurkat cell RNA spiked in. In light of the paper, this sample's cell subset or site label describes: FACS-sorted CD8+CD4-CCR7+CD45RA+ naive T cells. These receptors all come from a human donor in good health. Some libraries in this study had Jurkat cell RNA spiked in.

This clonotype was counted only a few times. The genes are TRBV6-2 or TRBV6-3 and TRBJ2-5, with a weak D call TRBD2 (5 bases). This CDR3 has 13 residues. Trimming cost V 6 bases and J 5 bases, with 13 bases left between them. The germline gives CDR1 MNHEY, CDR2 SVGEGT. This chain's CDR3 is CASRAAGAETQYF. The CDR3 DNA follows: TGTGCCAGCAGGGCGGCGGGTGCTGAGACCCAGTACTTC.

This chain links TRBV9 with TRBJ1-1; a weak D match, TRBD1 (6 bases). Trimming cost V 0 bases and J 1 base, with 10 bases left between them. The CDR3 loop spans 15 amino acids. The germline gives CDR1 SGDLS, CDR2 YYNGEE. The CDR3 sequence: CASSVGTASNTEAFF. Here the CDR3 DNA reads TGTGCCAGCAGCGTAGGGACAGCCTCGAACACTGAAGCTTTCTTT.

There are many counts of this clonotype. CDR3 residues: CSGDLGEAFF. CDR3 bases: TGCAGCGGTGACTTAGGAGAAGCTTTCTTT. This chain joins TRBV29-1 and TRBJ1-1; no clear D. Germline values: CDR1 SQVTM, CDR2 ANQGSEA. CDR3 length: 10 amino acids. Trimming shortened V by 7 bases and J by 8 bases, and 11 bases separated the two germline ends.

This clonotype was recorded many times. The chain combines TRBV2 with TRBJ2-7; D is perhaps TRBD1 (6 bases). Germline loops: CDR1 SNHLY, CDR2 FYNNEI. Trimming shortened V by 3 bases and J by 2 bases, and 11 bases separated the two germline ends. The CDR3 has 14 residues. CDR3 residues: CASSELRTAYEQYF. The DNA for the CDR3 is TGTGCCAGCAGTGAGTTGAGGACAGCCTACGAGCAGTACTTC.

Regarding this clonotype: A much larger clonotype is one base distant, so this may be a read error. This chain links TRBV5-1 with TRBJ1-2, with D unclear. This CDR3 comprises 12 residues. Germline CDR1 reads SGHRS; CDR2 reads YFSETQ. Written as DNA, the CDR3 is TGCGCCAGCGGCTTGGAGGCCTATGGCTACACCTTC. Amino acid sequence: CASGLEAYGYTF.

The DNA for the CDR3 is TGTGCCAGCTCAAACCGGGGAGCGGCTTCGTATGGCTACACCTTC. This sequence encodes CASSNRGAASYGYTF. V and J are TRBV28 and TRBJ1-2; D unclear. V lost 8 bases to trimming and J lost 5 bases, with 21 bases between them. This CDR3 has 15 residues. Germline V gene lookup returns CDR1 MDHEN and CDR2 SYDVKM.

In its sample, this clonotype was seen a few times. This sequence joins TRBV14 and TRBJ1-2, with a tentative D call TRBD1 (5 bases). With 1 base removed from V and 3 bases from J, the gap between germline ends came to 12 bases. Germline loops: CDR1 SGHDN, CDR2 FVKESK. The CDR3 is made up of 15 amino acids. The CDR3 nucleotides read TGTGCCAGCAGCCAAGTGTCAGGAGGGGACTATGGCTACACCTTC. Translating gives CASSQVSGGDYGYTF.

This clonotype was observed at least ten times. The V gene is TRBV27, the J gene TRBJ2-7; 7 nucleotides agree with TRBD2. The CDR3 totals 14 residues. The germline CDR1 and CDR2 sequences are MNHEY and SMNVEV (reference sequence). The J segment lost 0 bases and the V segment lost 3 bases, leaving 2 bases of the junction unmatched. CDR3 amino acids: CASSFRTSSYEQYF. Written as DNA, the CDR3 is TGTGCCAGCAGTTTCCGGACTAGCTCCTACGAGCAGTACTTC.

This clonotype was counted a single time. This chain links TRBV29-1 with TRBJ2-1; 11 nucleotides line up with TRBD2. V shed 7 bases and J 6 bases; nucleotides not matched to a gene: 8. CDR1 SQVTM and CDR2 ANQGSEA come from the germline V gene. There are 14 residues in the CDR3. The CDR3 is CSASGRRFANEQFF. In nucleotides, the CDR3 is TGCAGCGCTAGCGGGAGGCGATTTGCCAATGAGCAGTTCTTC.

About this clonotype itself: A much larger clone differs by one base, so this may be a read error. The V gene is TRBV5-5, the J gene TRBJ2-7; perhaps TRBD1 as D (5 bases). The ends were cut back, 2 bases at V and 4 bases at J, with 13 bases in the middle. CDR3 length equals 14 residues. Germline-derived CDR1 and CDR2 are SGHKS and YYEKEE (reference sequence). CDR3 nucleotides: TGTGCCAGCAGCTTTTCAGGGTCCGTGTACGAGCAGTACTTC. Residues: CASSFSGSVYEQYF. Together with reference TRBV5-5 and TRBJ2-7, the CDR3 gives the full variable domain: DAGVTQSPTHLIKTRGQQVTLRCSPISGHKSVSWYQQVLGQGPQFIFQYYEKEERGRGNFPDRFSARQFPNYSSELNVNALLLGDSALYLCASSFSGSVYEQYFGPGTRLTVT.

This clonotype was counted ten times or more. CDR3 DNA: TGTGCCAGCAGCTCACCAGGGGTAAACACTGAAGCTTTCTTT. It specifies CASSSPGVNTEAFF. The genes are TRBV7-3 and TRBJ1-1, with D perhaps TRBD1 (6 bases). The CDR3 loop spans 14 amino acids. CDR1 and CDR2 from the germline V gene are SGHTA and FQGTGA. The V gene lost 4 bases and the J gene lost 2 bases, with 11 bases spanning the gap.

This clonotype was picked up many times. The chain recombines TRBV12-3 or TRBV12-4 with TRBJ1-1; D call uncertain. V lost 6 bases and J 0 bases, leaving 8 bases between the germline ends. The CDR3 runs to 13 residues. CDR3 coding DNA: TGTGCCAGCAGCTTTGGGATGAACACTGAAGCTTTCTTT. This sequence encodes CASSFGMNTEAFF.

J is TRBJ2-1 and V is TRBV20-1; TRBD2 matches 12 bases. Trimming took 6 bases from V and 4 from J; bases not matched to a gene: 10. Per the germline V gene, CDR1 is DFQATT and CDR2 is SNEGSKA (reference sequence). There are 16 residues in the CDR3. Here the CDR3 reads CSAPEIGLAGYNEQFF. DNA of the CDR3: TGCAGTGCCCCCGAAATTGGACTAGCGGGATACAATGAGCAGTTCTTC.

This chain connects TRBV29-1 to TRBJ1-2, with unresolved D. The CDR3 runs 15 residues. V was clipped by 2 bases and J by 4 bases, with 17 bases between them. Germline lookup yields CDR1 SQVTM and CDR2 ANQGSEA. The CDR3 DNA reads TGCAGCGTTGAAAATCGGGCGGGGAAGGGCTATGGCTACACCTTC. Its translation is CSVENRAGKGYGYTF.

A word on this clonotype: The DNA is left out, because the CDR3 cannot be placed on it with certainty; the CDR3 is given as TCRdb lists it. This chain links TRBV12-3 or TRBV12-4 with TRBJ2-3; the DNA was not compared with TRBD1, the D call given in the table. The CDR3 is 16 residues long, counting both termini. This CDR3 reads CASSSSWGGLTDTQYF.

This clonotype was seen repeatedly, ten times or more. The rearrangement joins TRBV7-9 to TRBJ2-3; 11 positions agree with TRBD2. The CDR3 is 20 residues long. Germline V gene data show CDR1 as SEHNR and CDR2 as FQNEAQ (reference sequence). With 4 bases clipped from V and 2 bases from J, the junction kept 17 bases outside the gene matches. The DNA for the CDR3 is TGTGCCAGCAGCTCCACACTAGCGGGGGCCCGACACACCAACACAGATACGCAGTATTTT. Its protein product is CASSSTLAGARHTNTDTQYF.

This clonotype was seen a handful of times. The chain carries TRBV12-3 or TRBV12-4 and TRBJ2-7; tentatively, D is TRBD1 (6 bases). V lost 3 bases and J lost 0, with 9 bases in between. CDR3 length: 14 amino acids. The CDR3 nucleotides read TGTGCCAGCAGTTTCGGGACACTCTCCTACGAGCAGTACTTC. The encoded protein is CASSFGTLSYEQYF.

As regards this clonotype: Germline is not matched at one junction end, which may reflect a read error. The CDR3 loop reads CASSDTGTYEQSF. CDR3 coding DNA: TGTGCCAGCAGTGATACCGGAACCTACGAGCAGTCCTTC. This rearrangement joins TRBV6-5 to TRBJ2-7, with D hard to call. In germline, CDR1 is MNHEY, CDR2 SVGAGI. This CDR3 is 13 amino acids long.